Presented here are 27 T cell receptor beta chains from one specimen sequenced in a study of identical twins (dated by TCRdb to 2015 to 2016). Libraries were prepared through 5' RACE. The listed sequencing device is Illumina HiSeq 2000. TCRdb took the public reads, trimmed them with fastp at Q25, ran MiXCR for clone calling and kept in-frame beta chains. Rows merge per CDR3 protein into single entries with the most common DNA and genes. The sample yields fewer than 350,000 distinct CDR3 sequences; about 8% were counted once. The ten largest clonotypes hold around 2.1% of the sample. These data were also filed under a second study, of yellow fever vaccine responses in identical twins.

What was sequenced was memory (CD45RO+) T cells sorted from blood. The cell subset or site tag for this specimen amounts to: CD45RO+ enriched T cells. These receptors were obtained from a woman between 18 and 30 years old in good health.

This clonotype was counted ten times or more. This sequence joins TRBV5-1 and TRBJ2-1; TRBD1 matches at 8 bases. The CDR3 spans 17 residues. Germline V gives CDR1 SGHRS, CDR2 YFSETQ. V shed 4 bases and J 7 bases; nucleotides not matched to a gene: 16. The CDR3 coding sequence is TGCGCCAGCAGCCTATTACCTTGGGACAGGACGGGGAATGAGCAGTTCTTC. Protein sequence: CASSLLPWDRTGNEQFF.

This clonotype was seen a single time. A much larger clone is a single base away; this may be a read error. The CDR3 reads CVSTPSGRAGQFF. The CDR3 DNA is TGTGTAAGCACTCCTAGCGGGAGGGCAGGGCAGTTCTTC. The V gene is TRBV12-3 or TRBV12-4, the J gene TRBJ2-1; TRBD2 matches at 12 bases. The CDR3 loop spans 13 amino acids.

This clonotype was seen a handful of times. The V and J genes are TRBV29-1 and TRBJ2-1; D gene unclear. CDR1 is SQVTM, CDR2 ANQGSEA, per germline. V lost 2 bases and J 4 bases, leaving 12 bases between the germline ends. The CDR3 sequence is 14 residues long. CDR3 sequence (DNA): TGCAGCGTTGAACGCAGTTCGGCGTACAATGAGCAGTTCTTC. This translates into CSVERSSAYNEQFF.

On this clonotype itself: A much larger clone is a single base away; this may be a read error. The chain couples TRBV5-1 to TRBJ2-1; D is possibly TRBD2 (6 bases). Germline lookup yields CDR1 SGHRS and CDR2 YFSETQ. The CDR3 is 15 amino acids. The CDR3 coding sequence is TGCGCCAACAGCTTGGGTGGCGGGGAGTACAATGAGCAGTTCTTC. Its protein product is CANSLGGGEYNEQFF.

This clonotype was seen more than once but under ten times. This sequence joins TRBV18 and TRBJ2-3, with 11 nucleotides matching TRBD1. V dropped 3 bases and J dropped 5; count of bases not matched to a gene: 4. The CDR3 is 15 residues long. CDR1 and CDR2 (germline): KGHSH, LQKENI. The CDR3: CASSPRTGGRDTQYF. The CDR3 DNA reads TGTGCCAGCTCACCGCGGACAGGGGGCAGAGATACGCAGTATTTT. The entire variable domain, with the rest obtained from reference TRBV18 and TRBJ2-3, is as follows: NAGVMQNPRHLVRRRGQEARLRCSPMKGHSHVYWYRQLPEEGLKFMVYLQKENIIDESGMPKERFSAEFPKEGPSILRIQQVVRGDSAAYFCASSPRTGGRDTQYFGPGTRLTVL.

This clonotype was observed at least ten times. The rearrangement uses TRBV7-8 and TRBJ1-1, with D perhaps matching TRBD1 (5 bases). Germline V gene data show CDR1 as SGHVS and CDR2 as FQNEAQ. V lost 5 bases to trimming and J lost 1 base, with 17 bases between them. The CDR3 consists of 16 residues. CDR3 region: CASSPPPGQQNTEAFF. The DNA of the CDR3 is TGTGCCAGCAGCCCACCTCCAGGGCAGCAGAACACTGAAGCTTTCTTT. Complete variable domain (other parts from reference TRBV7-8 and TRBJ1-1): GAGVSQSPRYKVAKRGQDVALRCDPISGHVSLFWYQQALGQGPEFLTYFQNEAQLDKSGLPSDRFFAERPEGSVSTLKIQRTQQEDSAVYLCASSPPPGQQNTEAFFGQGTRLTVV.

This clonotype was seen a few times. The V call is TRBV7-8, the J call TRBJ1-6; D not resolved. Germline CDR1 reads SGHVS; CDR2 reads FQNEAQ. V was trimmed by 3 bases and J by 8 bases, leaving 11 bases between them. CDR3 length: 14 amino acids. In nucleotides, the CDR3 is TGTGCCAGCAGCTTGGAGGACTTCTATTCACCCCTCCACTTT. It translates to CASSLEDFYSPLHF.

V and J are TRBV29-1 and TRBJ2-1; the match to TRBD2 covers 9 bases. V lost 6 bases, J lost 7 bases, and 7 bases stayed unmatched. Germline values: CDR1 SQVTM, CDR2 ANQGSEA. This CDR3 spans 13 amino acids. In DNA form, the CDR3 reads TGCAGCGTCCGCCCGGCGGGGGGGAATGAGCAGTTCTTC. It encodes CSVRPAGGNEQFF.

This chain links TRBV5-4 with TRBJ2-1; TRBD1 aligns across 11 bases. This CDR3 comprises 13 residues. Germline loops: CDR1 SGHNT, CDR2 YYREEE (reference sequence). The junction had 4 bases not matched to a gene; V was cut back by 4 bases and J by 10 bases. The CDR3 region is CASSRTGGGEQFF. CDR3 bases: TGTGCCAGCAGCCGGACAGGGGGCGGAGAGCAGTTCTTC.

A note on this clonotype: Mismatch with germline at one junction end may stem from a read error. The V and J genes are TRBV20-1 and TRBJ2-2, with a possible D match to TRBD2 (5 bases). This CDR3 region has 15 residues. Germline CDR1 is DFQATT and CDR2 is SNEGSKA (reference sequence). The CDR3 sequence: CSARDGRGNTGELVF. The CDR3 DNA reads TGCAGTGCTAGAGATGGTCGGGGTAACACCGGGGAGCTGGTTTTT.

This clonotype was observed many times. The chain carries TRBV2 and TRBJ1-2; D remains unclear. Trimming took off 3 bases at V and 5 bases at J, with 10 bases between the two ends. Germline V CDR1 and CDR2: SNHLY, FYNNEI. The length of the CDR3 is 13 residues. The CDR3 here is CASSDGGGYGYTF. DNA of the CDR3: TGTGCCAGCAGTGATGGAGGTGGTTATGGCTACACCTTC. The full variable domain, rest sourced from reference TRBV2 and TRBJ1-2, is EPEVTQTPSHQVTQMGQEVILRCVPISNHLYFYWYRQILGQKVEFLVSFYNNEISEKSEIFDDQFSVERPDGSNFTLKIRSTKLEDSAMYFCASSDGGGYGYTFGSGTRLTVV.

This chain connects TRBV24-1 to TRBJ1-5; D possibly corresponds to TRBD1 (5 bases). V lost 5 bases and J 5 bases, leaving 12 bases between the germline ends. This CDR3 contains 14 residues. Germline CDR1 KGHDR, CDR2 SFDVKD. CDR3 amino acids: CATSVGAPDQPQHF. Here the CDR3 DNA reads TGTGCCACCAGTGTAGGGGCTCCCGATCAGCCCCAGCATTTT.

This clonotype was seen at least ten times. In nucleotides, the CDR3 is TGTGCCAGCAGCCAAGACGGAAAGGGAAACTCTGGAAACACCATATATTTT. It specifies CASSQDGKGNSGNTIYF. The chain uses TRBV14 and TRBJ1-3; D uncertain. CDR1 SGHDN and CDR2 FVKESK come from the germline V gene. CDR3 length: 17 residues. Trimming left V 0 bases short and J 0 bases short, with 12 bases between.

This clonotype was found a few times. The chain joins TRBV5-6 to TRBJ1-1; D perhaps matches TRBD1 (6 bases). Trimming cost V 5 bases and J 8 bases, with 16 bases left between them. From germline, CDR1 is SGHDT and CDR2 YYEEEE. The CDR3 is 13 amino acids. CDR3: CASSLEMGHEAFF. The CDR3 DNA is TGTGCCAGCAGTCTGGAGATGGGACACGAAGCTTTCTTT.

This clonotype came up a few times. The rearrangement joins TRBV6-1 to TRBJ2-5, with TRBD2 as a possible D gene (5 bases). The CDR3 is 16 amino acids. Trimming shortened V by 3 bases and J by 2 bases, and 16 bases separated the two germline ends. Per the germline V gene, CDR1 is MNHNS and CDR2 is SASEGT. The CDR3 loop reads CASSEGDGRRQETQYF. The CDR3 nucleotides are TGTGCCAGCAGTGAGGGAGATGGCCGCCGACAAGAGACCCAGTACTTC.

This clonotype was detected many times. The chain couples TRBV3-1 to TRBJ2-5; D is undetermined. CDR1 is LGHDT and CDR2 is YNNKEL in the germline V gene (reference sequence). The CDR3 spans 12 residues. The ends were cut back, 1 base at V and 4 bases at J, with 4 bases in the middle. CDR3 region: CASSQVRETQYF. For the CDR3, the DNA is TGTGCCAGCAGCCAAGTCAGAGAGACCCAGTACTTC.

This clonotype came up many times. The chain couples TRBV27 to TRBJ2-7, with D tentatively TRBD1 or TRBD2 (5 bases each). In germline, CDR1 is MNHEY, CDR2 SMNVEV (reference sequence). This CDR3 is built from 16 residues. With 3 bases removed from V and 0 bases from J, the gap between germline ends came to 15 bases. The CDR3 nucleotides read TGTGCCAGCAGTTTCCGATGGGACCGAAGCTCCTACGAGCAGTACTTC. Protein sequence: CASSFRWDRSSYEQYF.

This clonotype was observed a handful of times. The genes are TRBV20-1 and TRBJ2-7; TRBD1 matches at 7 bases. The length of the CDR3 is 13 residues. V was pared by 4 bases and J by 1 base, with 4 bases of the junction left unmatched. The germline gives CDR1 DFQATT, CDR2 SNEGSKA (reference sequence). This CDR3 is CSAMRQGSYEQYV. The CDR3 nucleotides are TGCAGTGCTATGAGACAGGGATCCTACGAGCAGTACGTC.

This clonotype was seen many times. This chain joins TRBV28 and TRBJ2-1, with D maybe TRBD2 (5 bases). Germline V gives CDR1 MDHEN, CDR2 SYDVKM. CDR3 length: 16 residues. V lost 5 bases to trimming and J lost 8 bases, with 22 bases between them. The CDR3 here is CASSPSSRTLYHEQFF. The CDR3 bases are TGTGCCAGCAGTCCCTCGAGTAGGACTTTGTATCATGAGCAGTTCTTC. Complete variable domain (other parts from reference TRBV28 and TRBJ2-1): DVKVTQSSRYLVKRTGEKVFLECVQDMDHENMFWYRQDPGLGLRLIYFSYDVKMKEKGDIPEGYSVSREKKERFSLILESASTNQTSMYLCASSPSSRTLYHEQFFGPGTRLTVL.

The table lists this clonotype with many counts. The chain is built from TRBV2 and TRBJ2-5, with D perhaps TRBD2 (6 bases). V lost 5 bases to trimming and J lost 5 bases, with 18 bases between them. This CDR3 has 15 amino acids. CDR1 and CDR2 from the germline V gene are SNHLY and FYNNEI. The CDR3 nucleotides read TGTGCCAGCAGTAAGGGACTTCTGTTTGGGGAGACCCAGTACTTC. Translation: CASSKGLLFGETQYF.

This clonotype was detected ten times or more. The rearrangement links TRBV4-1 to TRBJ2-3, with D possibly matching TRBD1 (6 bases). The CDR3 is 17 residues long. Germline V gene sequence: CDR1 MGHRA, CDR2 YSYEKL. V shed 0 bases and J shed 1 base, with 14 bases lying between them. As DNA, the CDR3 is TGCGCCAGCAGCCAAGATAAGGGGGTGGATGGCACAGATACGCAGTATTTT. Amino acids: CASSQDKGVDGTDTQYF.

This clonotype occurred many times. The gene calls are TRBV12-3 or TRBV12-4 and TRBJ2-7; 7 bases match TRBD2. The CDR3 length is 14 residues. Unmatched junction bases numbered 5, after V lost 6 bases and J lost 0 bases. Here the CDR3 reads CASREGGSSYEQYF. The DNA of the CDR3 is TGTGCCAGCAGGGAAGGCGGGAGCTCCTACGAGCAGTACTTC.

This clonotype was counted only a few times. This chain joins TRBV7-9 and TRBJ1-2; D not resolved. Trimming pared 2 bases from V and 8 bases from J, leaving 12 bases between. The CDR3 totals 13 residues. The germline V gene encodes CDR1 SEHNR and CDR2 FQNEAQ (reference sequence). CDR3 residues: CASSLNSHEGYTF. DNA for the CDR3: TGTGCCAGCAGCTTAAATAGTCACGAAGGCTACACCTTC.

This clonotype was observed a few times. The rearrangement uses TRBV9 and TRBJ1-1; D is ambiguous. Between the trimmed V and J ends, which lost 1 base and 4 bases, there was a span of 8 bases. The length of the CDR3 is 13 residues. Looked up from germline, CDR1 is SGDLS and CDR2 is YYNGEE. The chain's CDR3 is CASSVSIGTEAFF. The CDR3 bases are TGTGCCAGCAGCGTATCGATAGGCACTGAAGCTTTCTTT.

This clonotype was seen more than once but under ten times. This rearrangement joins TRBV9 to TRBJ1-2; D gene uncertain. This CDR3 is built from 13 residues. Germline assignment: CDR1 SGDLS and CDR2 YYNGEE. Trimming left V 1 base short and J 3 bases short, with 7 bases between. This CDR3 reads CASSVYRDYGYTF. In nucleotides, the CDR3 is TGTGCCAGCAGCGTATACAGAGACTATGGCTACACCTTC.

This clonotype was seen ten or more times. The CDR3 DNA follows: TGTGCCAGCAGCCAAGCCGGGACAGGGCATAGCTCTGGAAACACCATATATTTT. The encoded protein is CASSQAGTGHSSGNTIYF. The chain combines TRBV3-1 with TRBJ1-3, with 9 bases fitting TRBD1. The V and J ends lost 1 base and 0 bases, in that order; junction bases with no gene match: 7. This CDR3 spans 18 amino acids. CDR1 is LGHDT, CDR2 YNNKEL, per germline (reference sequence).

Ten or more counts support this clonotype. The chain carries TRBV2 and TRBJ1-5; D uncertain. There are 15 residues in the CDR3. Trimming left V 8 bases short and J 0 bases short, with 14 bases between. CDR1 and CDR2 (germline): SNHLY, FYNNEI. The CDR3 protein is CASGPGSYSNQPQHF. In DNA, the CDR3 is TGTGCCAGCGGGCCGGGGTCGTATAGCAATCAGCCCCAGCATTTT.